The rows below give T cell receptor beta chains drawn from one sample of a study of T cells in localized non-small cell lung cancer. The table came from immunoSEQ multiplex PCR; TCRdb's copy has only in-frame clones and leaves some out. The sample contains approximately 4,500 clones, around 94% of which appear only once. Material: peripheral blood, obtained before any cancer treatment. These receptors all come from a woman aged 35-75 years with stage I lung adenocarcinoma. Both conserved end residues are part of each CDR3. The D gene is left open where the match is weak. Where a row states a size, it is once, few, many or the class of an expanded clone; other rows omit it.

>.|15|TRBD1|TRBJ1-1|TRBV4-1
TGCGCCAGCAGCCAAGCAGGGGGCATGAACACTGAAGCTTTCTTT
CASSQAGGMNTEAFF
>.|15|.|TRBJ2-1|TRBV7-9
TGTGCCAGCAGCTTGGGCGGCCGCTCCTACAATGAGCAGTTCTTC
CASSLGGRSYNEQFF
>.|13|.|TRBJ2-5|TRBV11-3
TGTGCCAGCAGCATCGGACATCAGGGGACCCAGTACTTC
CASSIGHQGTQYF
>.|15|.|TRBJ1-2|TRBV11-3
TGTGCCAGCAGCCCCGGGGGAGGGGGGAACTATGGCTACACCTTC
CASSPGGGGNYGYTF
>few|16|TRBD2|TRBJ2-3|TRBV6-5
TGTGCCAGCAGTTTAATGACTAGCGGATACACAGATACGCAGTATTTT
CASSLMTSGYTDTQYF
>.|11|TRBD2|TRBJ2-1|TRBV20-1
TGCAGTACGGGACTAATCAATGAGCAGTTCTTC
CSTGLINEQFF
>.|14|.|TRBJ1-2|TRBV28
TGTGCCAGCCTCGGGGGTTGGTCTAACTATGGCTACACCTTC
CASLGGWSNYGYTF
>.|15|.|TRBJ2-7|TRBV7-9
TGTGCCAGCAGCCCGCCGGCCAGGGCCGCCTACGAGCAGTACTTC
CASSPPARAAYEQYF
>.|13|.|TRBJ1-2|TRBV18
TGTGCCAGCTCCCCAGGGGATGGCTATGGCTACACCTTC
CASSPGDGYGYTF
>.|18|TRBD1|TRBJ1-5|TRBV4-2
TGTGCCAGCAGCCCGCGCCGGGACAGGGGGCTCGGCAATCAGCCCCAGCATTTT
CASSPRRDRGLGNQPQHF
>.|15|TRBD2|TRBJ2-3|TRBV5-4
TGTGCCAGCAGCTTGGGACTAGCGGGGAGAGATACGCAGTATTTT
CASSLGLAGRDTQYF
>.|16|.|TRBJ1-3|TRBV30
TGTGCCTGGAGTAGAAAGGGCCCTTTCTCTGGAAACACCATATATTTT
CAWSRKGPFSGNTIYF
>.|15|.|TRBJ1-2|TRBV7-9
TGTGCCAGCAGCGCCTCGGGACGGGCGGGCTATGGCTACACCTTC
CASSASGRAGYGYTF
>once|12|.|TRBJ2-2|TRBV27
TGTGCCAGCAGTCCTAACACCGGGGAGCTGTTTTTT
CASSPNTGELFF
>.|11|.|TRBJ1-5|TRBV29-1
TGCAGCGTTGGCAGCAATCAGCCCCAGCATTTT
CSVGSNQPQHF
>.|13|TRBD1|TRBJ1-4|TRBV28
TGTGCCAGCAGTTTATCCGGGACAGGGGGACTGTTTTTT
CASSLSGTGGLFF
>.|15|.|TRBJ1-1|TRBV6-5
TGTGCCAGCAGTTACTCGCGGTTGATGAACACTGAAGCTTTCTTT
CASSYSRLMNTEAFF
>once|13|.|TRBJ2-2|TRBV2
TGTGCCAGCAGTGCTTTTGTCCCCGGGGAGCTGTTTTTT
CASSAFVPGELFF
>.|14|.|TRBJ2-5|TRBV19
TGTGCCAGTAAACCGACAGGTCCCCAAGAGACCCAGTACTTC
CASKPTGPQETQYF
>once|15|TRBD2|TRBJ2-1|TRBV27
TGTGCCAGCAGCCGTAGCGGGAGGGGCGGATTTGAGCAGTTCTTC
CASSRSGRGGFEQFF
>.|16|.|TRBJ2-1|TRBV5-1
TGCGCCAGCAGCTTTAGGCTAGCGAGCTCCTACAATGAGCAGTTCTTC
CASSFRLASSYNEQFF
>.|14|.|TRBJ2-7|TRBV18
TGTGCCAGCTCACCGAGCGAGCTGAGGGGCGAGCAGTACTTC
CASSPSELRGEQYF
>.|16|.|TRBJ2-1|TRBV10-3
TGTGCCATCAGTGATGTGACTAGTCGGGGCCTGGATGAGCAGTTCTTC
CAISDVTSRGLDEQFF
>.|16|.|TRBJ2-7|TRBV7-8
TGTGCCAGCAGCTTAGAACAAGGACTCGGAACGTGGGAGCAGTACTTC
CASSLEQGLGTWEQYF
>.|13|.|TRBJ2-3|TRBV9
TGTGCCAGCAGCGTAAGTCTGACAGATACGCAGTATTTT
CASSVSLTDTQYF
>.|15|.|TRBJ1-1|TRBV14
TGTGCCAGCAGCCAAGGGGCGCGCAGGGTCACTGAAGCTTTCTTT
CASSQGARRVTEAFF
>.|18|.|TRBJ1-2|TRBV7-9
TGTGCCAGCAGCTCCTTGGAGTTACAGGGAGGGGGAGCCTATGGCTACACCTTC
CASSSLELQGGGAYGYTF
>.|14|.|TRBJ2-1|TRBV6-1
TGTGCCAGCAGTGATGTGGCAGGGCGGGATGAGCAGTTCTTC
CASSDVAGRDEQFF
>few|16|.|TRBJ1-1|TRBV18
TGTGCCAGCTCACCGGACCGCTCAATTGAGAACACTGAAGCTTTCTTT
CASSPDRSIENTEAFF
>.|12|.|TRBJ1-5|TRBV28
TGTGCCAGCAGTCCACCCGATCAGCCCCAGCATTTT
CASSPPDQPQHF
>.|15|TRBD2|TRBJ2-3|TRBV9
TGTGCCAGCAGCGCCAGACTAGCGGGAACAGATACGCAGTATTTT
CASSARLAGTDTQYF
>.|14|.|TRBJ2-5|TRBV29-1
TGCAGCGTTGAAGTGGAGGGGGTTGGAGAGACCCAGTACTTC
CSVEVEGVGETQYF
>.|14|.|TRBJ1-1|TRBV5-5
TGTGCCAGCAGCTTCAGGGGCTTGAACACTGAAGCTTTCTTT
CASSFRGLNTEAFF
>.|14|.|TRBJ2-3|TRBV27
TGTGCCAGCAGTTTGGCAGGGACGACAGATACGCAGTATTTT
CASSLAGTTDTQYF
>.|15|.|TRBJ2-5|TRBV15
TGTGCCACAAAAGAAGGATTCAGGGCTCAAGAGACCCAGTACTTC
CATKEGFRAQETQYF
>once|14|TRBD1|TRBJ2-7|TRBV6-5
TGTGCCAGCAGTCCGAGAGAGGGGGCTTACGAGCAGTACTTC
CASSPREGAYEQYF
>.|14|.|TRBJ2-7|TRBV15
TGTGCCACCAGCAGAGATCAGGGGCCCTACGAGCAGTACTTC
CATSRDQGPYEQYF
>.|13|TRBD1|TRBJ1-1|TRBV7-6
TGTGCCAGCAGCAATCAGGGGGCCACTGAAGCTTTCTTT
CASSNQGATEAFF
>.|16|.|TRBJ2-3|TRBV21-1
TGTGCCAGCAGCAGGGTAAATCTCACTAGCACAGATACGCAGTATTTT
CASSRVNLTSTDTQYF
>.|16|.|TRBJ2-2|TRBV7-3
TGTGCCAGCAGCTTAAACCCCGGGAGTGGCACCGGGGAGCTGTTTTTT
CASSLNPGSGTGELFF
>.|15|TRBD1|TRBJ1-3|TRBV6-6
TGTGCCAGCAGTCCCCCAGGACAGGGCGGAAACACCATATATTTT
CASSPPGQGGNTIYF